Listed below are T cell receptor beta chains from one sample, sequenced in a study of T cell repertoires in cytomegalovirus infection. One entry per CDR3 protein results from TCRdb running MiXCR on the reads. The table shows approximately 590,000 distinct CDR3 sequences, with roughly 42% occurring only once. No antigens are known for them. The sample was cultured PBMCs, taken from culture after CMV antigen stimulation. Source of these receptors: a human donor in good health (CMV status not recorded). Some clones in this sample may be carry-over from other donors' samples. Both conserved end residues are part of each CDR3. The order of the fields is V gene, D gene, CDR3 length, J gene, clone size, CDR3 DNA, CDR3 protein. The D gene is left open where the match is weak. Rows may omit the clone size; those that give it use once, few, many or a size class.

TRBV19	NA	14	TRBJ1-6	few	TGTGCCAGTAGTGGCCTTGCTTATAATTCACCCCTCCACTTT	CASSGLAYNSPLHF
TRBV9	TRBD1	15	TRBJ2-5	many	TGTGCCAGCAGCGTAGGGCAGGGGGTCGGAGAGACCCAGTACTTC	CASSVGQGVGETQYF
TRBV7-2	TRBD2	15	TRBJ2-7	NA	TGTGCCAGCAGCACCCGACTAGCGGGAACAACCGAGCAGTACTTC	CASSTRLAGTTEQYF
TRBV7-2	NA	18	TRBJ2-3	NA	TGTGCCAGCAGCTTAGAGTCGTTTCGGGAGTTTGGCACAGATACGCAGTATTTT	CASSLESFREFGTDTQYF
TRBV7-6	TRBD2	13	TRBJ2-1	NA	TGTGCCAGCAGGGCGGGAGGTGGTAGTGGGCAGTTCTTC	CASRAGGGSGQFF
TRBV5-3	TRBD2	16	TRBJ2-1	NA	TGTGCCAGCAGCGGGGGTGGGACTAGCTCCTACAATGAGCAGTTCTTC	CASSGGGTSSYNEQFF
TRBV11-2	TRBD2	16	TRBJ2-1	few	TGTGCCAGCAGCTTAGTTAGACTAGCGGGGGCAAATGAGCAGTTCTTC	CASSLVRLAGANEQFF
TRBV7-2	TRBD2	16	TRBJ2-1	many	TGTGCCAGCGCTCCGGGTGGAGCGGGAGGGGGGAATGAGCAGTTCTTC	CASAPGGAGGGNEQFF
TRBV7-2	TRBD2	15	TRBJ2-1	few	TGTGCCAGCAGTCGCCAGACTAGCGGTACCAATGAGCAGTTCTTC	CASSRQTSGTNEQFF
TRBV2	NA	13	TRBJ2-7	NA	TGTGCCAGCATCGGCAAACCCGGTTTGGAGCAGTACTTC	CASIGKPGLEQYF
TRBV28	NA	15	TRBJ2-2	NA	TGTGCCAGCAGCCTACAACAGGGAGGGGGCGGGGAGCTGTTTTTT	CASSLQQGGGGELFF
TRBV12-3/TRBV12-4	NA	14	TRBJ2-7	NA	TGTGCCAGCAGTCCCCGAGCCCGAGGGTACGAGCAGTACTTC	CASSPRARGYEQYF
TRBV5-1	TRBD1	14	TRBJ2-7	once	TGCGCCAGCAGCTTGGACAGGGGGTGGTACGAGCAGTACTTC	CASSLDRGWYEQYF
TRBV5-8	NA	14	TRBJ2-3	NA	TGTGCCACCTTGTACAGGGAATTCACAGATACGCAGTATTTT	CATLYREFTDTQYF
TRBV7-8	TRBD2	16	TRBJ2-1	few	TGTGCCAGCAGCTTAGCGGTTAGCGGGGTGGTAGATGAGCAGTTCTTC	CASSLAVSGVVDEQFF
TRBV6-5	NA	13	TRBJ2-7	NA	TGTGCCAGCACCCCGGGACATAACTACGAGCAGTACTTC	CASTPGHNYEQYF
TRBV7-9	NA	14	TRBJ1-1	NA	TGTGCCAGCAGCTTCCAAGGACGGGGAGCTGAAGCTTTCTTT	CASSFQGRGAEAFF
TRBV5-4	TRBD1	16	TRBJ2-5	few	TGTGCCAGCAGCCCACCCGGGACAGAACAGAAAGAGACCCAGTACTTC	CASSPPGTEQKETQYF
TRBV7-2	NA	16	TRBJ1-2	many	TGTGCCAGCAGCTCAACCGGACACAGCCAGCACTATGGCTACACCTTC	CASSSTGHSQHYGYTF
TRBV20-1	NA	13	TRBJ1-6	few	TGCAGTGCCCCCGGGACCCCCAATTCACCCCTCCACTTT	CSAPGTPNSPLHF
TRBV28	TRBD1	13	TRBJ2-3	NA	TGTGCCAGCAGTCCGACGGACAGGGGAACGCAGTATTTT	CASSPTDRGTQYF
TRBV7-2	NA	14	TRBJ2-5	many	TGTGCCAGCAGCTTAAACAGCCGCCAAGAGACCCAGTACTTC	CASSLNSRQETQYF
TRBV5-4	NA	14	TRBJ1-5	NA	TGTGCCAGCAGCTTATGGTATAGCAATCAGCCCCAGCATTTT	CASSLWYSNQPQHF
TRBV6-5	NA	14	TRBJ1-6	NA	TGTGCCACCCTTCGGAGCTCCTATAATTCACCCCTCCACTTT	CATLRSSYNSPLHF